Each of the 27 T cell receptor beta chains below was sequenced from the same sample in a study of vaccination and CD4 T cells after COVID-19. These receptors' targets are unknown. As to treatment: roughly ten-day PBMC culture with coronavirus spike peptide pools or control peptides (ViraFEST assay). Oncomine TCR Beta short-read sequencing was applied to DNA from cultured CD4+ T cells. TCRdb called the PCR reads again in MiXCR, with one record for every CDR3 protein. This table has roughly 9,300 distinct CDR3 sequences, about half appearing once. The source material was CD4+ T cells from blood, cultured in vitro. Source of these receptors: a human donor who had recovered from COVID-19.

This clonotype has just a few counts. The gene calls are TRBV20-1 and TRBJ1-5, with D possibly TRBD1 on 6 matching bases. The V end lost 2 bases, the J end lost 4 bases, and 12 bases lay between the germline ends. CDR3 length: 14 residues. From germline, CDR1 is DFQATT and CDR2 SNEGSKA (reference sequence). For the CDR3, the DNA is TGCAGTGCTAGAAAGTCCGGACAGAATCAGCCCCAGCATTTT. Amino acids: CSARKSGQNQPQHF.

This clonotype was counted only a few times. The chain combines TRBV2 with TRBJ2-5; TRBD2 agrees at 7 bases. Losses at the gene ends were 6 bases for V and 7 bases for J; bases not matched to a gene: 14. CDR3 length equals 15 residues. CDR1 and CDR2 from the germline V gene are SNHLY and FYNNEI. In DNA, the CDR3 is TGTGCCAGCAGCTTAGCTCAGGGACTACCTGTGACCCAGTACTTC. Translation gives CASSLAQGLPVTQYF.

J is TRBJ1-5 and V is TRBV4-1, with D possibly being TRBD1 (5 bases). Trimming removed 3 bases from V and 2 bases from J, with 8 bases in between. This CDR3 contains 14 residues. Germline V gene sequence: CDR1 MGHRA, CDR2 YSYEKL. As DNA, the CDR3 is TGCGCCAGCAGCCAGGGGGTTGGCAATCAGCCCCAGCATTTT. It translates to CASSQGVGNQPQHF.

This sequence joins TRBV24-1 and TRBJ1-1; no definite D call. The length of the CDR3 is 14 residues. Between the trimmed V and J ends, which lost 4 bases and 0 bases, there was a span of 8 bases. Germline CDR1 KGHDR, CDR2 SFDVKD. The chain's CDR3 is CATSDHGMNTEAFF. The CDR3 DNA is TGTGCCACCAGTGACCACGGAATGAACACTGAAGCTTTCTTT.

The chain has TRBV4-1 and TRBJ2-3; D unresolved. CDR1 MGHRA and CDR2 YSYEKL come from the germline V gene. Trimming took 1 base from V and 2 from J, leaving 13 bases between them. The CDR3 spans 16 residues. DNA of the CDR3: TGCGCCAGCAGCCAAGTCGACCTGGTTGTCACAGATACGCAGTATTTT. This sequence encodes CASSQVDLVVTDTQYF.

This rearrangement joins TRBV7-9 to TRBJ1-1; D ambiguous. Germline loops: CDR1 SEHNR, CDR2 FQNEAQ (reference sequence). V shed 2 bases and J shed 7 bases, with 11 bases lying between them. The CDR3 is 13 residues long. CDR3 amino acids: CASSLKGPYEAFF. For the CDR3, the DNA is TGTGCCAGCAGCTTAAAAGGGCCATATGAAGCTTTCTTT.

The CDR3 DNA is TGTGCCAGCAGCTTGTTTGGGGGGGCAGGGGCTGCTTTCTTT. Translated, it gives CASSLFGGAGAAFF. The rearrangement joins TRBV5-4 to TRBJ1-1, with a weak D call TRBD1 (6 bases). The V and J ends lost 1 base and 11 bases respectively, with 18 bases between them. Looked up from germline, CDR1 is SGHNT and CDR2 is YYREEE (reference sequence). The CDR3 is 14 residues long.

This clonotype rates as medium-sized. The chain has TRBV5-4 and TRBJ2-5; the match to TRBD2 covers 10 bases. The CDR3 sequence is 15 residues long. CDR1 is SGHNT and CDR2 is YYREEE in the germline V gene (reference sequence). The J segment lost 3 bases and the V segment lost 4 bases, leaving 6 bases of the junction unmatched. In DNA, the CDR3 is TGTGCCAGCAGCCCTAGCGGGAGTGTTAAAGAGACCCAGTACTTC. Translating gives CASSPSGSVKETQYF.

The chain carries TRBV7-8 and TRBJ2-1; the D is unclear. Germline-derived CDR1 and CDR2 are SGHVS and FQNEAQ. V lost 3 bases to trimming and J lost 12 bases, with 18 bases between them. The CDR3 has 14 residues. The CDR3, as DNA: TGTGCCAGCAGCTTCGAGACTCTCCATACTGCGCAGTTCTTC. This encodes CASSFETLHTAQFF.

The chain uses TRBV19 and TRBJ1-1; D unresolved. This CDR3 contains 13 residues. In germline, CDR1 is LNHDA, CDR2 SQIVND (reference sequence). With 4 bases removed from V and 5 bases from J, the gap between germline ends came to 11 bases. The CDR3 spells CASSRPIGTEAFF. The CDR3 coding sequence is TGTGCCAGTAGTAGGCCGATCGGGACTGAAGCTTTCTTT.

The gene calls are TRBV2 and TRBJ1-3, with TRBD1 matching over 8 bases. The CDR3 loop spans 15 amino acids. V was pared by 5 bases and J by 0 bases, with 3 bases of the junction left unmatched. Germline V lookup: CDR1 SNHLY, CDR2 FYNNEI. CDR3 sequence reads: CASSRDRSSGNTIYF. CDR3 nucleotides: TGTGCCAGCAGTAGGGACAGGAGCTCTGGAAACACCATATATTTT. Supplemented by reference TRBV2 and TRBJ1-3, the full variable domain reads EPEVTQTPSHQVTQMGQEVILRCVPISNHLYFYWYRQILGQKVEFLVSFYNNEISEKSEIFDDQFSVERPDGSNFTLKIRSTKLEDSAMYFCASSRDRSSGNTIYFGEGSWLTVV.

This rearrangement joins TRBV20-1 to TRBJ2-5; 7 nucleotides agree with TRBD1. This CDR3 region has 13 residues. Trimming at V came to 7 bases and at J to 2 bases, leaving 7 bases not matched to a gene. The V gene's germline CDR1 is DFQATT and CDR2 SNEGSKA (reference sequence). The CDR3 DNA reads TGCAGTGGGGGGACAGACAGACAAGAGACCCAGTACTTC. Amino acids: CSGGTDRQETQYF.

CDR3 loop: CASSLGSGNTDTQYF. CDR3 nucleotides: TGTGCCAGCAGCCTCGGGTCCGGGAACACAGATACGCAGTATTTT. V gene TRBV11-1 combines with J gene TRBJ2-3; a weak D match, TRBD2 (5 bases). V lost 5 bases and J lost 2, with 14 bases in between. Germline assignment: CDR1 SGHAT and CDR2 FQDESV (reference sequence). The CDR3 is 15 amino acids.

This clonotype showed up just a few times. The chain links TRBV7-2 to TRBJ1-6, with 9 positions matching TRBD1. Germline CDR1 SGHTA, CDR2 FQGNSA. CDR3 length: 15 amino acids. V gave up 1 base and J gave up 9 bases; unmatched junction bases: 4. CDR3 protein: CASSLVGTGFSPLHF. CDR3 DNA: TGTGCCAGCAGCTTAGTCGGGACAGGGTTTTCACCCCTCCACTTT.

This clonotype was seen only a few times. The chain couples TRBV20-1 to TRBJ1-6; D is ambiguous. The CDR3 consists of 13 residues. CDR1 and CDR2 from the germline V gene are DFQATT and SNEGSKA (reference sequence). V was pared by 0 bases and J by 8 bases, with 8 bases between. The CDR3 is CSARDTPDSPLHF. The CDR3 DNA reads TGCAGTGCTAGAGATACCCCGGATTCACCCCTCCACTTT.

The chain has TRBV7-3 and TRBJ1-2; D unclear. The CDR3 has 13 amino acids. V lost 2 bases to trimming and J lost 5 bases, with 9 bases between them. Germline CDR1 SGHTA, CDR2 FQGTGA. The CDR3 DNA follows: TGTGCCAGCAGCTTAGGCCCTACTTATGGCTACACCTTC. Protein: CASSLGPTYGYTF.

This clonotype has just a few counts. The genes are TRBV27 and TRBJ2-5; TRBD1 might be the D (6 bases). CDR3 size: 16 residues. Germline assignment: CDR1 MNHEY and CDR2 SMNVEV (reference sequence). With 3 bases removed from V and 5 bases from J, the gap between germline ends came to 19 bases. Here the CDR3 reads CASSFTSGRGLETQYF. DNA of the CDR3: TGTGCCAGCAGTTTCACTTCGGGCAGGGGATTGGAGACCCAGTACTTC.

This sequence joins TRBV7-9 and TRBJ2-2; D is perhaps TRBD2 (5 bases). Germline-derived CDR1 and CDR2 are SEHNR and FQNEAQ (reference sequence). V lost 5 bases and J lost 1, with 14 bases in between. The CDR3 is made up of 16 amino acids. CDR3 bases: TGTGCCAGCAGCCCGCTCGGCGGGCAGAACACCGGGGAGCTGTTTTTT. The encoded protein is CASSPLGGQNTGELFF.

Concerning this clonotype: Germline is not matched at one junction end, which may reflect a read error. This rearrangement joins TRBV20-1 to TRBJ2-5; 12 nucleotides align to TRBD2. The CDR3 runs to 14 residues. Germline V gene sequence: CDR1 DFQATT, CDR2 SNEGSKA (reference sequence). In DNA, the CDR3 is TGCAGTGCGGGGGGACTAGCGGGCCAAGGGACCCAGTACTTC. Amino acids: CSAGGLAGQGTQYF.

The chain carries TRBV20-1 and TRBJ2-1, with D maybe TRBD1 (6 bases). Germline CDR1 DFQATT, CDR2 SNEGSKA (reference sequence). The CDR3 runs 13 residues. V lost 4 bases and J lost 8, with 15 bases in between. CDR3 bases: TGCAGTGCTAATCAACAGGGTCGGGATGAGCAGTTCTTC. Translation: CSANQQGRDEQFF.

The V and J genes are TRBV19 and TRBJ1-2; D is possibly TRBD1 (5 bases). The CDR3 is 14 residues long. V lost 1 base and J lost 4, with 10 bases in between. Germline-derived CDR1 and CDR2 are LNHDA and SQIVND (reference sequence). CDR3 sequence reads: CASSIGWGGYGYTF. As DNA, the CDR3 is TGTGCCAGTAGTATAGGTTGGGGGGGCTATGGCTACACCTTC.

The chain joins TRBV11-2 to TRBJ2-2; 11 bases align to TRBD1. Trimming removed 5 bases from V and 2 bases from J; junction bases left unmatched: 4. In germline, CDR1 is SGHAT, CDR2 FQNNGV. The CDR3 runs 16 residues. The CDR3, as DNA: TGTGCCAGCAGCCCGAGGACAGGGGGCAACACCGGGGAGCTGTTTTTT. It codes for CASSPRTGGNTGELFF.

This clonotype was observed a few times. The V gene is TRBV7-3, the J gene TRBJ2-4; 12 bases agree with TRBD2. V lost 5 bases to trimming and J lost 9 bases; unmatched junction nucleotides: 2. The CDR3 is 13 residues long. Germline V CDR1 and CDR2: SGHTA, FQGTGA. CDR3 bases: TGTGCCAGCAGCCCACTAGCGGGGGGCATTCAGTACTTC. Its protein is CASSPLAGGIQYF. Full variable domain (missing parts from reference TRBV7-3 and TRBJ2-4): GAGVSQTPSNKVTEKGKYVELRCDPISGHTALYWYRQSLGQGPEFLIYFQGTGAADDSGLPNDRFFAVRPEGSVSTLKIQRTERGDSAVYLCASSPLAGGIQYFGAGTRLSVL.

J is TRBJ2-7 and V is TRBV20-1; D might be TRBD2 (7 bases). V was clipped by 0 bases and J by 3 bases, with 15 bases between them. Germline CDR1 DFQATT, CDR2 SNEGSKA (reference sequence). CDR3 length equals 15 residues. CDR3 protein: CSARDRGGAHYEQYF. The CDR3 DNA reads as TGCAGTGCTAGAGACAGAGGGGGGGCCCACTACGAGCAGTACTTC.

This chain connects TRBV2 to TRBJ2-1; D is perhaps TRBD1 or TRBD2 (5 bases each). V was shortened by 8 bases and J by 6 bases, with 5 bases between the two germline ends. Germline CDR1 and CDR2: SNHLY and FYNNEI. This CDR3 region has 10 residues. The CDR3 here is CASGGNEQFF. Here the CDR3 DNA reads TGTGCCAGCGGGGGCAATGAGCAGTTCTTC.

Comments on this clonotype: Its ends do not fully match the called genes, so a read error is possible. The CDR3 sequence is CASSLDSRNYAF. For the CDR3, the DNA is TGTGCCAGCAGTTTAGATTCCAGGAATTACGCCTTC. V gene TRBV28 combines with J gene TRBJ1-2; D remains ambiguous. The CDR3 sequence is 12 residues long. Germline lookup yields CDR1 MDHEN and CDR2 SYDVKM.

CDR3 region: CATSRGTPNTGELFF. In nucleotides, the CDR3 is TGTGCCACCAGCAGGGGGACACCAAACACCGGGGAGCTGTTTTTT. The J gene is TRBJ2-2, the V gene TRBV15; possible D gene TRBD1, 6 bases. V lost 3 bases and J 2 bases, leaving 10 bases between the germline ends. The CDR3 has 15 residues. Germline V gene lookup returns CDR1 LNHNV and CDR2 YYDKDF (reference sequence).